This entry lists 2 T cell receptor beta chains sequenced from one sample in a study of tumor and adjacent non-tumor tissue in lung cancer. This sample's RNA came from whole unsorted tissue. The library came from three nested PCR rounds adapted from ARM-PCR protocols. TCRdb analysed the multiplex PCR reads with MiXCR anew, one entry per CDR3 protein. The table includes about 93,000 distinct CDR3 sequences, approximately 70% detected once. Sequencing used lung tumor tissue. Receptors originate from a man aged 55 to 69 with non-small cell lung cancer.

The sample holds a few counts of this clonotype. A much larger clone lies a single base off, so this may be a read error. The V and J genes are TRBV5-4 and TRBJ1-1, with no clear D. Germline assignment: CDR1 SGHNT and CDR2 YYREEE (reference sequence). The CDR3 has 13 amino acids. For the CDR3, the DNA is TGTACCAGCAGCTTGGATTCGGCAGGTGAAGCTTTCTTT. Encoded protein: CTSSLDSAGEAFF.

As for this clonotype: One junction end disagrees with the germline gene, perhaps due to a read error. V gene TRBV19 combines with J gene TRBJ2-6; D possibly corresponds to TRBD2 (6 bases). In germline, CDR1 is LNHDA, CDR2 SQIVND (reference sequence). This CDR3 has 15 residues. The CDR3 spells CASSIWGTRANVLTF. The CDR3 region has the DNA TGTGCCAGTAGTATATGGGGGACTCGGGCCAACGTCCTAACTTTC.